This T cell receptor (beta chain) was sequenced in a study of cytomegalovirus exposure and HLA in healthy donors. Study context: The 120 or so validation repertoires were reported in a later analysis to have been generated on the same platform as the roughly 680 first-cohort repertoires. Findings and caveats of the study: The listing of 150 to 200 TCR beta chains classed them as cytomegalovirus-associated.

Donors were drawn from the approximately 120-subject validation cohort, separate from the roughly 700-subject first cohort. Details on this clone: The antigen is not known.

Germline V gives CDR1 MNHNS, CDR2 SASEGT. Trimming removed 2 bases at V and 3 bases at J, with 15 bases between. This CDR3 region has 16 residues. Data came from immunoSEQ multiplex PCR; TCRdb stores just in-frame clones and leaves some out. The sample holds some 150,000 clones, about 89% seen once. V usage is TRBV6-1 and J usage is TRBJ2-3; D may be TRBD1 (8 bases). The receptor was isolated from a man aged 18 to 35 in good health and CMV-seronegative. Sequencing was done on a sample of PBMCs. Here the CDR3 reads CASSERAQGGTDTQYF. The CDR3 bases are TGTGCCAGCAGTGAAAGGGCACAGGGGGGGACAGATACGCAGTATTTT.